The 2 T cell receptor beta chains given below trace back to one sample, sequenced in a study of human T cells and chemical hapten exposure. TCRdb re-called the RACE reads with MiXCR, one entry per CDR3 protein. The table lists 75,000 to 95,000 distinct CDR3 sequences, 10% to 15% of them singletons. The sample's time point: patch test 1, 2 weeks after DPC sensitization. Noted treatment: therapeutic diphenylcyclopropenone sensitization with weekly scalp DPC. Sequenced material: whole blood, taken in connection with sensitization to the hapten diphenylcyclopropenone (DPC). The source of these receptors is a woman aged 55-75 years with alopecia areata. Some clones in this sample may be carry-over from other donors' samples.

The chain is built from TRBV7-2 and TRBJ2-3; 8 bases are shared with TRBD2. V shed 5 bases, J shed 5 bases, and the junction held 12 bases outside the gene matches. The CDR3 consists of 16 residues. Germline loops: CDR1 SGHTA, CDR2 FQGNSA. The CDR3 sequence is CASSPGGTSSIDTQYF. CDR3 DNA sequence: TGTGCCAGCAGCCCAGGCGGGACTAGTTCTATAGATACGCAGTATTTT. Filled out from reference TRBV7-2 and TRBJ2-3, the complete variable domain reads GAGVSQSPSNKVTEKGKDVELRCDPISGHTALYWYRQSLGQGLEFLIYFQGNSAPDKSGLPSDRFSAERTGGSVSTLTIQRTQQEDSAVYLCASSPGGTSSIDTQYFGPGTRLTVL.

This clonotype was seen repeatedly, ten times or more. The rearrangement joins TRBV28 to TRBJ1-1; no clear D. Germline CDR1 and CDR2: MDHEN and SYDVKM. V was shortened by 4 bases and J by 6 bases, with 9 bases between the two germline ends. The CDR3 is 12 residues long. CDR3 nucleotide sequence: TGTGCCAGCAGTTCCGCGGCCCCTGAAGCTTTCTTT. As protein: CASSSAAPEAFF.